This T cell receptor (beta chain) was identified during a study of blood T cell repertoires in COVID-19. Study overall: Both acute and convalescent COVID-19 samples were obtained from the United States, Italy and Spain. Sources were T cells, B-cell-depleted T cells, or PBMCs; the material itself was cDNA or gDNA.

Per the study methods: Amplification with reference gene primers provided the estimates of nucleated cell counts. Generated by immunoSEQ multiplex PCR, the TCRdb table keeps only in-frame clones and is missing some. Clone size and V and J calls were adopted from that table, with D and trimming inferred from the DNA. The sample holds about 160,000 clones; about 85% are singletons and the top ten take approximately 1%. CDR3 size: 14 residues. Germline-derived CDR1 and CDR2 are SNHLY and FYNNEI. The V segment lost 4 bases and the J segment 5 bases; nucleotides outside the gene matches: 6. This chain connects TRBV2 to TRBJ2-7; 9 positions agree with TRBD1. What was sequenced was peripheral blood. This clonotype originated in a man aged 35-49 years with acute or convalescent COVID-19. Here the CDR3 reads CASSVLQGADEQYF. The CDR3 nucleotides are TGTGCCAGCAGTGTTTTACAGGGGGCCGACGAGCAGTACTTC. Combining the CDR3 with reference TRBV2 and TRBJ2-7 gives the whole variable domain EPEVTQTPSHQVTQMGQEVILRCVPISNHLYFYWYRQILGQKVEFLVSFYNNEISEKSEIFDDQFSVERPDGSNFTLKIRSTKLEDSAMYFCASSVLQGADEQYFGPGTRLTVT.